These 10 T cell receptor beta chains were all obtained from the same sample, sequenced in a study of beta chain features in type 1 diabetes. cDNA synthesis used the whole RNA isolate, giving expressed TCRB sequences. Method: immunoSEQ multiplex PCR; TCRdb's copy keeps in-frame clones and lacks some. The table includes 350,000 to 450,000 clones, approximately 15% detected once. Specimen: naive CD4+ T cells from blood. The origin of the receptors is a woman aged 18-29 years in good health.

The chain joins TRBV29-1 to TRBJ2-7, with D perhaps matching TRBD1 (6 bases). The germline gives CDR1 SQVTM, CDR2 ANQGSEA. Trimming pared 4 bases from V and 6 bases from J, leaving 7 bases between. The CDR3 has 10 amino acids. CDR3 DNA sequence: TGCAGCGTTGGGGGGCGCGAGCAGTACTTC. This gives the protein CSVGGREQYF.

This clone has more than one count but fewer than ten. This chain connects TRBV5-1 to TRBJ2-1; TRBD2 matches 13 bases. Losses at the gene ends were 2 bases for V and 9 bases for J; bases not matched to a gene: 8. The CDR3 is made up of 16 amino acids. The germline gives CDR1 SGHRS, CDR2 YFSETQ. For the CDR3, the DNA is TGCGCCAGCAGCTTAGGACTAGCGGGGGCTCAGGGTGAGCAGTTCTTC. Translating it yields CASSLGLAGAQGEQFF.

This clone appeared a few times. The chain is built from TRBV4-2 and TRBJ2-2; TRBD2 agrees at 8 bases. Germline V CDR1 and CDR2: LGHNA, YNFKEQ. V trimming: 3 bases; J trimming: 6 bases; junction bases outside the gene matches: 15. This CDR3 is built from 18 residues. In DNA, the CDR3 is TGTGCCAGCAGCCAGAGGGGCACCAGCGGGAGTCGTCCCGGGGAGCTGTTTTTT. Translating gives CASSQRGTSGSRPGELFF.

The chain employs TRBV28 and TRBJ2-7, with a tentative D call TRBD2 (6 bases). Germline CDR1 MDHEN, CDR2 SYDVKM. The CDR3 has 11 residues. DNA of the CDR3: TGTGTCGCCGGGACTTCAGACGAGCAGTACTTC. Its protein product is CVAGTSDEQYF.

The CDR3 nucleotides read TGTGCCAGCAGCCACAGTGGGGCAGGCCATGAAGCTAACTATGGCTACACCTTC. This sequence encodes CASSHSGAGHEANYGYTF. V gene TRBV4-2 combines with J gene TRBJ1-2, with D tentatively TRBD1 (5 bases). Trimming removed 3 bases at V and 0 bases at J, with 20 bases between. Germline V gene lookup returns CDR1 LGHNA and CDR2 YNFKEQ. This CDR3 has 18 residues.

The chain employs TRBV7-9 and TRBJ1-1; 9 bases align to TRBD1. Germline values: CDR1 SEHNR, CDR2 FQNEAQ (reference sequence). Trimming cost V 1 base and J 4 bases; bases outside gene matches: 4. CDR3 length equals 15 residues. CDR3 bases: TGTGCCAGCAGCTTAGTCGGGACAGGGAGCACTGAAGCTTTCTTT. This encodes CASSLVGTGSTEAFF.

This clone has a handful of counts. The V call is TRBV6-5, the J call TRBJ2-1, with a tentative D call TRBD1 (6 bases). This CDR3 is built from 15 residues. Trimming pared 1 base from V and 6 bases from J, leaving 13 bases between. Looked up from germline, CDR1 is MNHEY and CDR2 is SVGAGI. In DNA form, the CDR3 reads TGTGCCAGCAGTTACTGGGACGGACAGTCCAATGAGCAGTTCTTC. Translating it yields CASSYWDGQSNEQFF.

This clone was found a few times. The sample contains more than one DNA sequence encoding this CDR3. This chain connects TRBV9 to TRBJ2-5, with 8 bases matching TRBD1. CDR3 length: 14 residues. J lost 2 bases, V lost 4 bases, and 4 bases had no gene match. The germline V gene encodes CDR1 SGDLS and CDR2 YYNGEE. CDR3 sequence (DNA): TGTGCCAGCAGCTCCAGGACAGGGCAAGAGACCCAGTACTTC. Its protein product is CASSSRTGQETQYF.

The V gene is TRBV15, the J gene TRBJ2-1; 7 bases are a match to TRBD2. The CDR3 length is 14 residues. The germline V gene has CDR1 LNHNV and CDR2 YYDKDF (reference sequence). Trimming at V came to 4 bases and at J to 6 bases, leaving 6 bases not matched to a gene. As DNA, the CDR3 is TGTGCCACCAGCATGGGGCGGGAGATCAATGAGCAGTTCTTC. Residues: CATSMGREINEQFF.

The chain is built from TRBV27 and TRBJ2-3, with 7 bases lining up with TRBD2. The CDR3 is 15 amino acids. Trimming at V came to 6 bases and at J to 0 bases, leaving 6 bases not matched to a gene. CDR1 MNHEY and CDR2 SMNVEV come from the germline V gene (reference sequence). The DNA for the CDR3 is TGTGCCAGCAGAAAAGCGGGGAGTAGCACAGATACGCAGTATTTT. Its translation: CASRKAGSSTDTQYF.